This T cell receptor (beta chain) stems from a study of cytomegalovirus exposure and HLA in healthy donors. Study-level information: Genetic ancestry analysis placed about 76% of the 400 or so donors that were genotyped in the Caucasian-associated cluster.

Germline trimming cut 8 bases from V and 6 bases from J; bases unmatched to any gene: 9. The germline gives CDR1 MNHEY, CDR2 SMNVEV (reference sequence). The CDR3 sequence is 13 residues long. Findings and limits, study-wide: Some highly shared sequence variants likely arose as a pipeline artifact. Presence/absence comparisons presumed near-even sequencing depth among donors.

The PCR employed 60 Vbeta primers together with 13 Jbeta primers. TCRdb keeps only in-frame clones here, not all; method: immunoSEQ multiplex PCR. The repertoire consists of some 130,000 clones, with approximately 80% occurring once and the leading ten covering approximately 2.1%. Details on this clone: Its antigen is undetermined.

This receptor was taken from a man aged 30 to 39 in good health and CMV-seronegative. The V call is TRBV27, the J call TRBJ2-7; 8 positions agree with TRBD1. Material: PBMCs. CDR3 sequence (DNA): TGTGCCAGCGCTTTCAGGGGGCCGGTCGAGCAGTACTTC. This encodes CASAFRGPVEQYF.